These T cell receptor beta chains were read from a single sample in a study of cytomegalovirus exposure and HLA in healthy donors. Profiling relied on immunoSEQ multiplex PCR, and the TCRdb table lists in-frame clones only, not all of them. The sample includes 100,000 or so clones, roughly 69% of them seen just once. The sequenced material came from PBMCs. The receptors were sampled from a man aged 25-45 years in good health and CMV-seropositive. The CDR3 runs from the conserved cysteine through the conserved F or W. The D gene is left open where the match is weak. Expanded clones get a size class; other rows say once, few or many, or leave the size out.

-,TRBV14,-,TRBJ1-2,TGTGCCAGCAGCCAAGGGACAAACTATGGCTACACCTTC,CASSQGTNYGYTF
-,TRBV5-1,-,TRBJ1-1,TGCGCCAGCAGCTTGGCCTGGGGCCAAGAAGCTTTCTTT,CASSLAWGQEAFF
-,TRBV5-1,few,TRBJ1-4,TGCGCCAGCAGCTTGCAGGGGCCAACTAATGAAAAACTGTTTTTT,CASSLQGPTNEKLFF
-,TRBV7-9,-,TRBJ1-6,TGTGCCAGCAGCTTCGCAGGGGACGGATCACCCCTCCACTTT,CASSFAGDGSPLHF
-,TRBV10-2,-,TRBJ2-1,TGCGCCAGCCTCCCAATCGGGCCAAAAGGGGGTGAGCAGTTCTTC,CASLPIGPKGGEQFF
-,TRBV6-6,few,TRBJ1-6,TGTGCCAGCAGTTCCCCGGGAAATAATTCACCCCTCCACTTT,CASSSPGNNSPLHF
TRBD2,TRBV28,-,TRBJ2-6,TGTGCCAGCAGTTTATCCTCTAGCGGGGGGATCTCTGGGGCCAACGTCCTGACTTTC,CASSLSSSGGISGANVLTF
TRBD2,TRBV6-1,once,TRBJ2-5,TGTGCCAGCACGCGGCTAGCGGACCCTGAAGAGACCCAGTACTTC,CASTRLADPEETQYF
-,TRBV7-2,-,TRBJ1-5,TGTGCCAGCAGCTTAGCGCGGGGGGGCAATCAGCCCCAGCATTTT,CASSLARGGNQPQHF
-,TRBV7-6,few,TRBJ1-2,TGTGCCAGCAGCCTTTATGGCGGGATCTATGGCTACACCTTC,CASSLYGGIYGYTF
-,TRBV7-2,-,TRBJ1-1,TGTGCCAGCAGCAAGCGAGGGGGTTGGACTGAAGCTTTCTTT,CASSKRGGWTEAFF
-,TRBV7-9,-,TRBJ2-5,TGTGCCAGCAGCTTAGCGCTAGGACAATCGAAAGAGACCCAGTACTTC,CASSLALGQSKETQYF
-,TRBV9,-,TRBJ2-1,TGTGCCAGCAGCGCTGACGGGAGCTCCTACAATGAGCAGTTCTTC,CASSADGSSYNEQFF
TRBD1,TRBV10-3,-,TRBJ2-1,TGTGCCATCAGTGAAGCGGGACAGGGGTTCTACAATGAGCAGTTCTTC,CAISEAGQGFYNEQFF
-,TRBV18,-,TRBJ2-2,TGTGCCAGCTCGCCCCCCGGCACCGGGGAGCTGTTTTTT,CASSPPGTGELFF
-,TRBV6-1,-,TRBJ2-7,TGTGCCAGCAGTGAAGCGAGGGCGGGCGAGCAGTACTTC,CASSEARAGEQYF
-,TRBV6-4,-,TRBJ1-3,TGTGCCATCGTCTCTGGAAACACCATATATTTT,CAIVSGNTIYF
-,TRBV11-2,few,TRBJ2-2,TGTGCCAGCAGCGTCCAGGGTACCGGGGAGCTGTTTTTT,CASSVQGTGELFF
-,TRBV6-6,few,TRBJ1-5,TGTGCCAGCGGACAGACGGGCTCTCAGCCCCAGCATTTT,CASGQTGSQPQHF
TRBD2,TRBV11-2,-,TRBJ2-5,TGTGCCAGCAGCTCCATACTAGCGGCCCAAGAGACCCAGTACTTC,CASSSILAAQETQYF
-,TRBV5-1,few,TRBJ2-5,TGCGCCAGCAGCCAGGGACTCCACGAGACCCAGTACTTC,CASSQGLHETQYF
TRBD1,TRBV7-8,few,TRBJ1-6,TGTGCCAGCAGCTCTGGACAGGGAAATTCACCCCTCCACTTT,CASSSGQGNSPLHF
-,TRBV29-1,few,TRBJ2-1,TGCAGCGTCTCCGGGTCCAGCTCCTACAATGAGCAGTTCTTC,CSVSGSSSYNEQFF
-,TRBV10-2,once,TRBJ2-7,TGCGCCAGCAGCCCCAGCTCCTACGAGCAGTACTTC,CASSPSSYEQYF
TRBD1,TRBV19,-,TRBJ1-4,TGTGCCAGTCACGCCGGGACAGGGTCTTATCGGGACCTGTTTTTT,CASHAGTGSYRDLFF
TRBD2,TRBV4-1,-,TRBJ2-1,TGCGCCAGCAGCCAAGTCCTAGCGGGGGGGTACAATGAGCAGTTCTTC,CASSQVLAGGYNEQFF
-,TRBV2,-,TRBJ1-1,TGTGCCAGCAGTGAAATGGCAGGTTACACTGAAGCTTTCTTT,CASSEMAGYTEAFF
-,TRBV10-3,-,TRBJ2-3,TGTGCCATCAGTCAACAGAACACAGATACGCAGTATTTT,CAISQQNTDTQYF
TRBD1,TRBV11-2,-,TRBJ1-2,TGTGCCAGCAGCACCAACAGGGGGTACTACTATGGCTACACCTTC,CASSTNRGYYYGYTF
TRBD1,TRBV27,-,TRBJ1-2,TGTGCCAGCAGTTTCGTTGGGCAGGGGGCTCGTGGCTACACCTTC,CASSFVGQGARGYTF
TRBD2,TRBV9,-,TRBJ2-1,TGTGCCAGCAGCCCCTCTAGCGGGGCTTACAATGAGCAGTTCTTC,CASSPSSGAYNEQFF
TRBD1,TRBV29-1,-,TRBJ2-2,TGCAGCGTTGGTGGACAGGGGGATACCGGGGAGCTGTTTTTT,CSVGGQGDTGELFF
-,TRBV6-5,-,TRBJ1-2,TGTGCCAGCCGGCCGGACAGAACTAACTATGGCTACACCTTC,CASRPDRTNYGYTF
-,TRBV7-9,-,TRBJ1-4,TGTGCCAGCAGCCTTCTTGAGTTTGGCGGAGAAAAACTGTTTTTT,CASSLLEFGGEKLFF
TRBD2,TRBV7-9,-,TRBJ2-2,TGTGCCAGCAGCCAACACCCACTAGCGGACACCGGGGAGCTGTTTTTT,CASSQHPLADTGELFF
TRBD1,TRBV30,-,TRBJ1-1,TGTGCCTGGAGTAGACAGGGGAGCACTGAAGCTTTCTTT,CAWSRQGSTEAFF
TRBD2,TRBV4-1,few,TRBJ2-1,TGCGCCAGCAGCGTCCGGGACTACTTCTACAATGAGCAGTTCTTC,CASSVRDYFYNEQFF
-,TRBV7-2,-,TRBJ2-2,TGTGCCAGCAGCTTAGTTCAGTTGAACACCGGGGAGCTGTTTTTT,CASSLVQLNTGELFF
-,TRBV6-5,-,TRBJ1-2,TGTGCCAGCAGAACAGGGTACGGCTACACCTTC,CASRTGYGYTF
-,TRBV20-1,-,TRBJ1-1,TGCAGTGCTAGAGTTACAGGGGAAGCTTTCTTT,CSARVTGEAFF